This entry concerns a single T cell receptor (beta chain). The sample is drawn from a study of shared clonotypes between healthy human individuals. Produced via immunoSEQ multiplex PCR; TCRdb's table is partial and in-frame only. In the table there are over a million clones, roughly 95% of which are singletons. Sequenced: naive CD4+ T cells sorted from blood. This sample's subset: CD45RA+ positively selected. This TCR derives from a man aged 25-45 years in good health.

CDR3 bases: TGTGCCAGCAGTGACCGACGACTAGCGGGGGGGATCAACAATGAGCAGTTCTTC. It yields the protein CASSDRRLAGGINNEQFF. This chain uses TRBV6-1 with TRBJ2-1, with TRBD2 matching over 14 bases. Germline CDR1 is MNHNS and CDR2 is SASEGT. With 3 bases clipped from V and 5 bases from J, the junction kept 9 bases outside the gene matches. This CDR3 has 18 residues.